Each of the 13 T cell receptor beta chains below was sequenced from the same sample in a study of control samples from healthy donors and cancer patients. Method: immunoSEQ multiplex PCR; TCRdb's copy keeps in-frame clones and lacks some. Of about 70,000 clones detected, around 87% appear once; the ten largest clones hold under 3%. Sequencing used PBMCs. Receptor source: a woman between 50 and 59 years old with head and neck cancer.

This clone was detected once. J is TRBJ1-1 and V is TRBV29-1, with TRBD1 as a possible D gene (6 bases). The CDR3 contains 12 residues. CDR1 and CDR2 from the germline V gene are SQVTM and ANQGSEA. Between the trimmed V and J ends, which lost 8 bases and 8 bases, there was a span of 18 bases. The CDR3 DNA reads as TGCAGCACGAGGGGGGGAGGCGGCGAAGCTTTCTTT. Translation gives CSTRGGGGEAFF. The variable domain in full, completed from reference TRBV29-1 and TRBJ1-1, reads SAVISQKPSRDICQRGTSLTIQCQVDSQVTMMFWYRQQPGQSLTLIATANQGSEATYESGFVIDKFPISRPNLTFSTLTVSNMSPEDSSIYLCSTRGGGGEAFFGQGTRLTVV.

This clone appeared once. This sequence joins TRBV5-1 and TRBJ2-3; weak D call: TRBD1 (7 bases). Germline V gene lookup returns CDR1 SGHRS and CDR2 YFSETQ. The CDR3 consists of 13 residues. Trimming pared 3 bases from V and 6 bases from J, leaving 11 bases between. The CDR3 region is CASSSGGPDTQYF. The CDR3 region has the DNA TGCGCCAGCAGCTCAGGGGGGCCGGATACGCAGTATTTT.

V is TRBV7-9 and J is TRBJ2-7; 8 bases map to TRBD1. This CDR3 has 15 residues. Losses at the gene ends were 3 bases for V and 6 bases for J; bases not matched to a gene: 10. In germline, CDR1 is SEHNR, CDR2 FQNEAQ (reference sequence). DNA of the CDR3: TGTGCCAGCAGCTTCCAAAGGACAGGGTTCGGCGAGCAGTACTTC. This gives the protein CASSFQRTGFGEQYF.

This chain uses TRBV15 with TRBJ2-3, with 8 bases identical to TRBD2. V was clipped by 5 bases and J by 5 bases; unmatched bases: 12. Germline V gene sequence: CDR1 LNHNV, CDR2 YYDKDF (reference sequence). The CDR3 runs to 16 residues. The DNA of the CDR3 is TGTGCCACCAGCTCAATGCCGGGACTAGGAGTAGATACGCAGTATTTT. It codes for CATSSMPGLGVDTQYF.

The chain employs TRBV27 and TRBJ2-2; 9 bases map to TRBD1. Germline CDR1 is MNHEY and CDR2 is SMNVEV (reference sequence). CDR3 length: 16 amino acids. V was pared by 2 bases and J by 5 bases, with 6 bases of the junction left unmatched. The CDR3 DNA sequence: TGTGCCAGCAGTTTACCCACGGGACAGGGAACCGGGGAGCTGTTTTTT. Protein: CASSLPTGQGTGELFF.

The rearrangement uses TRBV12-3 or TRBV12-4 and TRBJ1-1; D is unclear. The CDR3 is 13 residues long. The V end was cut by 6 bases, the J end by 2 bases, with 10 bases between. The CDR3 loop reads CASRLGPNTEAFF. In DNA form, the CDR3 reads TGTGCCAGCAGGTTGGGTCCTAACACTGAAGCTTTCTTT.

In this sample, this clone turned up once. The chain couples TRBV25-1 to TRBJ2-1; 10 bases align to TRBD2. Germline loops: CDR1 MGHDK, CDR2 SYGVNS. V shed 1 base and J 10 bases; nucleotides not matched to a gene: 10. This CDR3 has 16 residues. CDR3 protein: CASSESSSGGAGEQFF. The CDR3 DNA follows: TGTGCCAGCAGTGAATCGAGCAGCGGGGGGGCAGGGGAGCAGTTCTTC.

The chain joins TRBV6-2 or TRBV6-3 to TRBJ1-1; TRBD1 might be the D (6 bases). The CDR3 spans 12 residues. Germline-derived CDR1 and CDR2 are MNHEY and SVGEGT. Trimming shortened V by 6 bases and J by 8 bases, and 13 bases separated the two germline ends. CDR3 nucleotides: TGTGCCAGCAGCCGCAGGGGTGGGGAAGCTTTCTTT. Protein sequence: CASSRRGGEAFF.

The rearrangement joins TRBV2 to TRBJ1-2, with D perhaps matching TRBD1 (5 bases). Per the germline V gene, CDR1 is SNHLY and CDR2 is FYNNEI. The CDR3 spans 14 residues. V lost 4 bases, J lost 0 bases, and 9 bases lay in between. The CDR3 DNA reads as TGTGCCAGCAGTGCGACAGTTTCTAACTATGGCTACACCTTC. It yields the protein CASSATVSNYGYTF.

This clone is a singleton in its sample. The chain combines TRBV15 with TRBJ2-2; 11 bases line up with TRBD2. Trimming cost V 5 bases and J 1 base; bases outside gene matches: 3. There are 16 residues in the CDR3. Germline CDR1 LNHNV, CDR2 YYDKDF (reference sequence). The CDR3 sequence is CATSATSGGNTGELFF. CDR3 nucleotides: TGTGCCACCAGCGCCACTAGCGGGGGGAACACCGGGGAGCTGTTTTTT.

The rearrangement links TRBV29-1 to TRBJ1-1; 7 nucleotides line up with TRBD1. Germline-derived CDR1 and CDR2 are SQVTM and ANQGSEA. The V segment lost 7 bases and the J segment 3 bases; nucleotides outside the gene matches: 8. The CDR3 is made up of 13 amino acids. The CDR3 is CSARQGGDTEAFF. For the CDR3, the DNA is TGCAGCGCCCGACAGGGCGGGGACACTGAAGCTTTCTTT.

J is TRBJ1-1 and V is TRBV7-9; a weak D match, TRBD1 (6 bases). Germline assignment: CDR1 SEHNR and CDR2 FQNEAQ (reference sequence). Trimming stripped 5 bases from V and 1 base from J, with 8 bases between. This CDR3 has 13 amino acids. CDR3 nucleotides: TGTGCCAGCAGCCTCAGGGGGAACACTGAAGCTTTCTTT. Translation gives CASSLRGNTEAFF.

The chain recombines TRBV7-9 with TRBJ1-2; TRBD1 is a possible D gene (5 bases). CDR3 size: 14 residues. CDR1 is SEHNR, CDR2 FQNEAQ, per germline (reference sequence). V lost 5 bases to trimming and J lost 8 bases, with 18 bases between them. CDR3 amino acids: CASSGAEYFLGYTF. The CDR3 DNA follows: TGTGCCAGCAGCGGGGCCGAGTACTTCTTAGGCTACACCTTC. Combining the CDR3 with reference TRBV7-9 and TRBJ1-2 gives the whole variable domain DTGVSQNPRHKITKRGQNVTFRCDPISEHNRLYWYRQTLGQGPEFLTYFQNEAQLEKSRLLSDRFSAERPKGSFSTLEIQRTEQGDSAMYLCASSGAEYFLGYTFGSGTRLTVV.